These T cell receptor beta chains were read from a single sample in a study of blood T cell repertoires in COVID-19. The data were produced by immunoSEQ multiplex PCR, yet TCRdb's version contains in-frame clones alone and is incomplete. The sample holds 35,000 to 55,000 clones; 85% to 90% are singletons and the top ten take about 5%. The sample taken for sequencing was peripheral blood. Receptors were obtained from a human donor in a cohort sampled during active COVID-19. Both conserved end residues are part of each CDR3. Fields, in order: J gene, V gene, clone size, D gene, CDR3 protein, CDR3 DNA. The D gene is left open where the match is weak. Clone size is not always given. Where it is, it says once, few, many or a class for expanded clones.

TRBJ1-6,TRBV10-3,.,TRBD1,CAISETPGQGSLPLHF,TGTGCCATCAGTGAGACCCCGGGACAGGGCTCTTTACCCCTCCACTTT
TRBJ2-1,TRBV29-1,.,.,CSVRGPGGNEQFF,TGCAGCGTTAGGGGCCCTGGAGGGAATGAGCAGTTCTTC
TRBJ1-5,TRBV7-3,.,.,CAGGERNQPQHF,TGTGCCGGAGGGGAGCGCAATCAGCCCCAGCATTTT
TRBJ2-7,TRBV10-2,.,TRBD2,CASSDGLAGPYEQYF,TGCGCCAGCAGTGATGGCCTAGCGGGCCCCTACGAGCAGTACTTC
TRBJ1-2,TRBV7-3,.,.,CASSPDSIGGGYTF,TGTGCCAGCAGCCCAGACTCCATCGGTGGTGGCTACACCTTC
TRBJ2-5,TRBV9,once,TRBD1,CASTVGDRGGETQYF,TGTGCCAGCACCGTAGGGGACAGGGGCGGGGAGACCCAGTACTTC
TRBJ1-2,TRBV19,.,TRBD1,CASSILAGQGDGYTF,TGTGCCAGTAGTATACTGGCGGGACAGGGAGATGGCTACACCTTC
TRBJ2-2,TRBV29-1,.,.,CSVERVTGELFF,TGCAGTGTTGAACGAGTCACCGGGGAGCTGTTTTTT
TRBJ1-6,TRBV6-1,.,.,CASSEALRNSPLHF,TGTGCCAGCAGTGAAGCGCTACGGAATTCACCCCTCCACTTT
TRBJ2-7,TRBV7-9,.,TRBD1,CASSPEGASYEQYF,TGTGCCAGCAGCCCCGAGGGGGCTTCCTACGAGCAGTACTTC
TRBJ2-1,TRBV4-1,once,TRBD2,CASSRIVGTSGEQFF,TGCGCCAGCAGCCGGATCGTGGGGACTAGCGGTGAGCAGTTCTTC
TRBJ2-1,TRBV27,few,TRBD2,CASSVGGSLYNEQFF,TGTGCCAGCAGTGTAGGCGGGAGTCTTTACAATGAGCAGTTCTTC
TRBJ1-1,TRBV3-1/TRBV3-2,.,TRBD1,CASSPQGTGFTEAFF,TGTGCCAGCAGCCCCCAAGGGACAGGGTTCACTGAAGCTTTCTTT
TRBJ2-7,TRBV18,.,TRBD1,CASSPSGTGVYEQYF,TGTGCCAGCTCACCGTCCGGGACAGGGGTCTACGAGCAGTACTTC
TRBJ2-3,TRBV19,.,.,CASSIGGGRSTDTQYF,TGTGCCAGTAGTATAGGGGGCGGACGTAGCACAGATACGCAGTATTTT
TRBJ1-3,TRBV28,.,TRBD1,CASSSTPDRGDTIYF,TGTGCCAGCAGTTCGACACCGGACAGGGGGGACACCATATATTTT
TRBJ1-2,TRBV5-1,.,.,CASRPAGGAHYGYTF,TGCGCCAGCAGACCGGCGGGGGGCGCACACTATGGCTACACCTTC
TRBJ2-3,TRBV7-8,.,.,CASSDRPSSTDTQYF,TGTGCCAGCAGCGACAGGCCCTCTAGCACAGATACGCAGTATTTT
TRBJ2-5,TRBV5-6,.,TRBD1,CASSFPGQQETQYF,TGTGCCAGCAGCTTCCCGGGACAGCAAGAGACCCAGTACTTC
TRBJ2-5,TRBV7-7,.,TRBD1,CASSLANIRTGRETQYF,TGTGCCAGCAGCTTAGCTAATATTAGGACAGGGAGGGAGACCCAGTACTTC
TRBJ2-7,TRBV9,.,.,CASSVDHGSFEQYF,TGTGCCAGCAGCGTAGATCACGGGAGTTTCGAGCAGTACTTC
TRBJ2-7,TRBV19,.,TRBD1,CASKPDREEGYEQYF,TGTGCCAGTAAGCCTGACAGGGAAGAGGGCTACGAGCAGTACTTC